The rows below give T cell receptor beta chains drawn from one sample of a study of blood T cells in healthy people across ages. TCRdb re-called the 5' RACE reads with MiXCR, one entry per CDR3 protein. The table has under 950,000 distinct CDR3 sequences, approximately 21% seen once. Material: blood. The receptors were sampled from a man aged 70-80 years in good health. CDR3s include the opening cysteine and the closing phenylalanine or tryptophan. D genes are given only for firm matches. Rows may omit the clone size; those that give it use once, few, many or a size class.

>TRBJ2-5|.|few|TRBV7-2
TGTGCCAGCAGCTTAGTAGGGACCCCCGGGCAAGAGACCCAGTACTTC
CASSLVGTPGQETQYF
>TRBJ1-1|TRBD1|.|TRBV29-1
TGCAGCGTTGACTGGGCAGGGGGAGGGATTAACACTGAAGCTTTCTTT
CSVDWAGGGINTEAFF
>TRBJ2-3|.|many|TRBV7-2
TGTGCCAGCAGGTCGCAACCCGGTGAGACGCAGTATTTT
CASRSQPGETQYF
>TRBJ1-2|TRBD1|.|TRBV20-1
TGCAGTGCCCCCGACAGGGCCTCTAACTATGGCTACACCTTC
CSAPDRASNYGYTF
>TRBJ2-7|TRBD2|few|TRBV6-2/TRBV6-3
TGTGCCAGCACCTCGCCTCACGGGGGGAAGTCCTACGAGCAGTACTTC
CASTSPHGGKSYEQYF
>TRBJ1-1|.|.|TRBV30
TGTGCCTGGAGTGTAGGAGGGGTGAACACTGAAGCTTTCTTT
CAWSVGGVNTEAFF
>TRBJ2-5|.|few|TRBV5-6
TGTGCCAGCAGCCCCTGGGTAGCGGTACAAGAGACCCAGTACTTC
CASSPWVAVQETQYF
>TRBJ2-3|TRBD2|.|TRBV7-2
TGTGCCAGCAGCATAGCGGGGGGAAGCACAGATACGCAGTATTTT
CASSIAGGSTDTQYF
>TRBJ1-2|.|.|TRBV12-3/TRBV12-4
TGTGCCAGCAGTTTTTGGGGAAACTATGGCTACACCTTC
CASSFWGNYGYTF
>TRBJ1-4|TRBD1|few|TRBV20-1
TGCAGTGCCGCGGACAGGTCTCCTGAAAAACTGTTTTTT
CSAADRSPEKLFF
>TRBJ2-7|.|.|TRBV12-3/TRBV12-4
TGTGCCAGAAGTCCCCTTGGGGACGAGCAGTACTTC
CARSPLGDEQYF
>TRBJ2-7|TRBD2|few|TRBV20-1
TGCAGTGCTTCCCGGACTAGCGAATCCTACGAGCAGTACTTC
CSASRTSESYEQYF
>TRBJ1-2|TRBD1|few|TRBV5-1
TGCGCCAGCAGCTCGACCCCCGGGACAGGGGGCAGATCTAGCTATGGCTACACCTTC
CASSSTPGTGGRSSYGYTF
>TRBJ2-2|.|few|TRBV4-3
TGCGCCAGCAGCCGGGCGATCGGGACCGGGGAGCTGTTTTTT
CASSRAIGTGELFF
>TRBJ2-3|.|.|TRBV19
TGTGCCAGTAGAGGGATGTCGATGAAAACAGATACGCAGTATTTT
CASRGMSMKTDTQYF
>TRBJ2-1|.|many|TRBV7-9
TGTGCCAGCAGCTTAAGGACGGGTACGGGTGAGCAGTTCTTC
CASSLRTGTGEQFF
>TRBJ2-1|.|few|TRBV9
TGTGCCAGCAGCGTAGAAATCAGGGCCAACAATGAGCAGTTCTTC
CASSVEIRANNEQFF
>TRBJ1-4|.|.|TRBV5-6
TGTGCCAGCAGTCTCGGACTATGGGCGGAAAAACTGTTTTTT
CASSLGLWAEKLFF
>TRBJ2-6|.|.|TRBV30
TGTGCCTGGGACGGGGGCACTGGGGCCAACGTCCTGACTTTC
CAWDGGTGANVLTF
>TRBJ1-1|.|.|TRBV6-8
TGTGCCAGCAGTCCGATACAGGGTGGGGAAGCTTTCTTT
CASSPIQGGEAFF
>TRBJ2-5|TRBD1|.|TRBV14
TGTGCCAGCAGCTCTACGACAGGGAAATGGACCCAGTACTTC
CASSSTTGKWTQYF
>TRBJ2-1|.|few|TRBV29-1
TGCAGCGTTGACGGGAATCGGGGGATTGATGAGCAGTTCTTC
CSVDGNRGIDEQFF
>TRBJ2-3|TRBD1|.|TRBV5-1
TGCGCCAGCGCGGGACAGGGGGCTGGAGATACGCAGTATTTT
CASAGQGAGDTQYF
>TRBJ2-5|TRBD2|.|TRBV3-1
TGTGCCAGCAGCCAAGAAGTTAGCGGGGAGACCCAGTACTTC
CASSQEVSGETQYF